Below are 28 T cell receptor beta chains sequenced from a single sample in a study of T-cell memory formation after mild COVID-19. TCRdb ran MiXCR on the 5' RACE reads and lists one entry per CDR3 protein. Of about 290,000 distinct CDR3 sequences in the sample, roughly 15% are singletons; the top ten hold 22%. The sequenced material came from PBMCs or a T cell subset sorted from them (not recorded which). The receptors derive from a man aged 18 to 35 who had mild COVID-19 (a few samples of this study predate the infection). Cell type and time point are not known.

This clonotype was detected a few times. The V call is TRBV21-1, the J call TRBJ2-3; the table names TRBD2, a call not compared with the DNA. TRBV21-1 is a known pseudogene. The CDR3 contains 15 residues. The CDR3 is CGGIVGGSSTDTQYF. The CDR3 region has the DNA TGTGGGGGAATCGTTGGAGGAAGTAGCACAGATACGCAGTATTTT.

The sample holds one count of this clonotype. The rearrangement uses TRBV6-5 and TRBJ2-7; no clear D. The germline V gene has CDR1 MNHEY and CDR2 SVGAGI. The CDR3 totals 12 residues. V lost 2 bases to trimming and J lost 5 bases, with 7 bases between them. CDR3 region: CASSYRADEQYV. The CDR3 nucleotides are TGTGCCAGCAGTTACCGGGCAGACGAGCAGTACGTC.

This clonotype has just a few counts. The V and J genes are TRBV20-1 and TRBJ2-5; TRBD2 aligns across 9 bases. The CDR3 covers 15 residues. J was trimmed by 3 bases and V by 6 bases; bases with no gene match: 11. CDR1 is DFQATT and CDR2 is SNEGSKA in the germline V gene (reference sequence). DNA of the CDR3: TGCAGTGCCCCGGGCGGGGGGGGTCCAAAAGAGACCCAGTACTTC. Its protein product is CSAPGGGGPKETQYF.

This clonotype was counted many times. V gene TRBV10-3 combines with J gene TRBJ2-5; TRBD2 aligns across 7 bases. Germline lookup yields CDR1 ENHRY and CDR2 SYGVKD. The CDR3 is 13 amino acids. The V segment lost 4 bases and the J segment 2 bases; nucleotides outside the gene matches: 1. DNA for the CDR3: TGTGCCATCAGTGGGACTAGACAAGAGACCCAGTACTTC. Protein sequence: CAISGTRQETQYF.

This clonotype showed up just a few times. The chain couples TRBV7-9 to TRBJ2-5; unclear D gene. Per germline, CDR1 SEHNR and CDR2 FQNEAQ (reference sequence). There are 15 residues in the CDR3. Deletions cut 1 base from V and 1 base from J, with 10 bases between. CDR3 protein: CASSLGIRGQETQYF. CDR3 in DNA: TGTGCCAGCAGCTTAGGGATCCGCGGCCAAGAGACCCAGTACTTC.

This clonotype was seen a single time. Just one base apart from a much larger clone, this may be a read error. This chain joins TRBV5-1 and TRBJ2-7; D perhaps matches TRBD2 (5 bases). CDR3 length: 14 residues. Trimming removed 0 bases from V and 6 bases from J, with 13 bases in between. The V gene's germline CDR1 is SGHRS and CDR2 YFSETQ. The CDR3 sequence: CASSLVRGNSEQYF. Written as DNA, the CDR3 is TGCGCCAGCAGCTTGGTCCGGGGAAACTCCGAGCAGTACTTC.

The V call is TRBV4-2, the J call TRBJ2-3; no firm D call. There are 16 residues in the CDR3. V was shortened by 4 bases and J by 1 base, with 15 bases between the two germline ends. Germline loops: CDR1 LGHNA, CDR2 YNFKEQ. CDR3 region: CASSPADGPGTDTQYF. In DNA form, the CDR3 reads TGTGCCAGCAGCCCTGCGGACGGGCCGGGCACAGATACGCAGTATTTT.

This clonotype was picked up a small number of times. This chain joins TRBV7-2 and TRBJ1-4; D unclear. V was pared by 3 bases and J by 8 bases, with 13 bases between. Germline V gene lookup returns CDR1 SGHTA and CDR2 FQGNSA. The CDR3 loop spans 14 amino acids. The CDR3 loop is CASSLTAVKEKLFF. CDR3 nucleotide sequence: TGTGCCAGCAGCTTGACGGCAGTAAAGGAAAAACTGTTTTTT.

This chain uses TRBV5-1 with TRBJ2-1; TRBD2 matches at 8 bases. This CDR3 contains 15 residues. V dropped 7 bases and J dropped 5; count of bases not matched to a gene: 11. Germline V lookup: CDR1 SGHRS, CDR2 YFSETQ. The CDR3: CASADPNSGDNEQFF. In nucleotides, the CDR3 is TGCGCCAGCGCCGACCCTAATAGCGGGGACAATGAGCAGTTCTTC. Looking up the rest from reference TRBV5-1 and TRBJ2-1 gives the full variable domain: KAGVTQTPRYLIKTRGQQVTLSCSPISGHRSVSWYQQTPGQGLQFLFEYFSETQRNKGNFPGRFSGRQFSNSRSEMNVSTLELGDSALYLCASADPNSGDNEQFFGPGTRLTVL.

The chain links TRBV4-1 to TRBJ1-5; no reliable D call. Looked up from germline, CDR1 is MGHRA and CDR2 is YSYEKL. The CDR3 length is 15 residues. The ends were cut back, 4 bases at V and 1 base at J, with 11 bases in the middle. CDR3 sequence: CASSPPGRSNQPQHF. As DNA, the CDR3 is TGCGCCAGCAGCCCCCCCGGCAGGAGCAATCAGCCCCAGCATTTT.

CDR3 in amino acids: CASSYSGLATNTGELFF. DNA for the CDR3: TGTGCCAGCAGTTACTCCGGGCTAGCAACGAACACCGGGGAGCTGTTTTTT. The chain has TRBV6-2 or TRBV6-3 and TRBJ2-2, with D perhaps matching TRBD2 (5 bases). This CDR3 has 17 residues. Germline V gives CDR1 MNHEY, CDR2 SVGEGT. The V gene lost 0 bases and the J gene lost 0 bases, with 11 bases spanning the gap.

This clonotype is deemed large. The genes are TRBV5-6 and TRBJ1-4, with TRBD1 identical over 9 bases. CDR1 SGHDT and CDR2 YYEEEE come from the germline V gene. There are 19 residues in the CDR3. Germline trimming cut 1 base from V and 2 bases from J; bases unmatched to any gene: 12. As DNA, the CDR3 is TGTGCCAGCAGCTTGCAAGGACAGGGGCTCTTCGGCACTAATGAAAAACTGTTTTTT. It yields the protein CASSLQGQGLFGTNEKLFF.

This clonotype was found a few times. The chain uses TRBV6-2 or TRBV6-3 and TRBJ1-5; D is undetermined. The CDR3 has 14 residues. Germline V CDR1 and CDR2: MNHEY, SVGEGT. Between the trimmed V and J ends, which lost 6 bases and 3 bases, there was a span of 12 bases. The chain's CDR3 is CASRLDGFNQPQHF. CDR3 sequence (DNA): TGTGCCAGCAGATTGGACGGATTCAATCAGCCCCAGCATTTT.

The V and J genes are TRBV9 and TRBJ2-2, with D maybe TRBD1 (6 bases). The V gene lost 3 bases and the J gene lost 0 bases, with 12 bases spanning the gap. Germline assignment: CDR1 SGDLS and CDR2 YYNGEE. The CDR3 runs 16 residues. In nucleotides, the CDR3 is TGTGCCAGCAGCGCCAGACAGGCCTCGAACACCGGGGAGCTGTTTTTT. Translation: CASSARQASNTGELFF.

This clonotype came up a few times. This sequence joins TRBV5-1 and TRBJ2-3; tentatively, D is TRBD1 (6 bases). This CDR3 has 17 amino acids. The germline gives CDR1 SGHRS, CDR2 YFSETQ. The V and J ends lost 0 bases and 4 bases respectively, with 18 bases between them. This CDR3 reads CASSLDRVFLRADTQYF. CDR3 nucleotides: TGCGCCAGCAGCTTGGACAGGGTGTTTCTTCGGGCAGATACGCAGTATTTT.

This chain connects TRBV10-2 to TRBJ2-1, with D perhaps matching TRBD2 (5 bases). Germline CDR1 WSHSY, CDR2 SAAADI. This CDR3 contains 10 residues. V was clipped by 8 bases and J by 10 bases, with 9 bases between them. CDR3 protein: CASRGWEQFF. The CDR3 DNA reads TGCGCCAGCCGGGGTTGGGAGCAGTTCTTC.

V is TRBV12-3 or TRBV12-4 and J is TRBJ2-2; maybe TRBD2 (5 bases). The CDR3 extends over 14 amino acids. V was pared by 6 bases and J by 4 bases, with 12 bases between. For the CDR3, the DNA is TGTGCCAGCAGCAACGAGGGCATCACCGGGGAGCTGTTTTTT. Encoded protein: CASSNEGITGELFF.

This clonotype was detected only a few times. This chain uses TRBV5-1 with TRBJ2-2; D uncertain. Germline V gene lookup returns CDR1 SGHRS and CDR2 YFSETQ. Trimming removed 4 bases at V and 9 bases at J, with 16 bases between. This CDR3 has 14 amino acids. CDR3 residues: CASSPAARVRELFF. For the CDR3, the DNA is TGCGCCAGCAGCCCGGCAGCCCGAGTCCGGGAGCTGTTTTTT.

This clonotype was counted only a few times. The CDR3: CASSPLRTGANVLTF. The CDR3 nucleotides read TGTGCCAGCAGCCCCCTAAGGACTGGGGCCAACGTCCTGACTTTC. This rearrangement joins TRBV7-3 to TRBJ2-6, with D unresolved. Germline CDR1 and CDR2: SGHTA and FQGTGA. The V gene lost 5 bases and the J gene lost 2 bases, with 10 bases spanning the gap. There are 15 residues in the CDR3.

This clonotype was detected ten times or more. The J gene is TRBJ2-5, the V gene TRBV4-3, with 7 positions matching TRBD1. The length of the CDR3 is 15 residues. J was trimmed by 5 bases and V by 3 bases; bases with no gene match: 9. Germline CDR1 LGHNA, CDR2 YSLEER. The CDR3 DNA is TGCGCCAGCAGCCAGACAGGGTCCTCCGGGGAGACCCAGTACTTC. This encodes CASSQTGSSGETQYF.

This clonotype was counted many times. The V and J genes are TRBV20-1 and TRBJ1-2, with a possible D match to TRBD1 (5 bases). Trimming removed 3 bases from V and 1 base from J, with 9 bases in between. The CDR3 is made up of 13 amino acids. Looked up from germline, CDR1 is DFQATT and CDR2 is SNEGSKA (reference sequence). The CDR3 DNA is TGCAGTGCTAGTGACAGCAATAACTATGGCTACACCTTC. Residues: CSASDSNNYGYTF.

The rearrangement joins TRBV4-3 to TRBJ1-1; D gene unclear. Germline V gene lookup returns CDR1 LGHNA and CDR2 YSLEER. Trimming stripped 0 bases from V and 6 bases from J, with 11 bases between. The CDR3 spans 14 residues. The CDR3 protein is CASSQDRKGPEAFF. Written as DNA, the CDR3 is TGCGCCAGCAGCCAAGACAGGAAAGGGCCTGAAGCTTTCTTT.

This clonotype was seen a few times. V gene TRBV6-2 or TRBV6-3 combines with J gene TRBJ2-2, with TRBD1 identical over 9 bases. The germline gives CDR1 MNHEY, CDR2 SVGEGT. The ends lost 4 bases at V and 6 bases at J; junction bases unmatched: 6. CDR3 size: 15 residues. The CDR3 nucleotides are TGTGCCAGCAGTTTGGACAGGGGATTCTCCGGGGAGCTGTTTTTT. Protein product: CASSLDRGFSGELFF.

The CDR3 reads CASTRRGQGVAGELFF. In DNA, the CDR3 is TGTGCCAGCACCCGAAGAGGACAGGGCGTTGCCGGGGAGCTGTTTTTT. The chain couples TRBV12-3 or TRBV12-4 to TRBJ2-2; 8 bases are a match to TRBD1. CDR3 length: 16 residues. V lost 7 bases to trimming and J lost 6 bases; unmatched junction nucleotides: 13.

This clonotype has at least ten counts. V is TRBV6-5 and J is TRBJ1-6, with no clear D. This CDR3 spans 13 amino acids. V lost 2 bases and J lost 9, with 8 bases in between. CDR1 is MNHEY, CDR2 SVGAGI, per germline. This CDR3 is CASSYREGSPLHF. The CDR3 DNA reads TGTGCCAGCAGTTACAGAGAAGGTTCACCCCTCCACTTT.

The CDR3 sequence: CASSLVSSGGGEQFF. Here the CDR3 DNA reads TGTGCCAGCAGCTTAGTTAGTAGCGGGGGTGGTGAGCAGTTCTTC. This chain links TRBV7-3 with TRBJ2-1; 9 bases match TRBD2. Germline V lookup: CDR1 SGHTA, CDR2 FQGTGA. J was trimmed by 9 bases and V by 2 bases; bases with no gene match: 8. The CDR3 is made up of 15 amino acids.

This clonotype was found a few times. The chain joins TRBV7-2 to TRBJ2-5; D is unresolved. The CDR3 loop spans 12 amino acids. Trimming pared 1 base from V and 8 bases from J, leaving 8 bases between. Germline values: CDR1 SGHTA, CDR2 FQGNSA. The CDR3 loop reads CASSLEGFTQYF. DNA of the CDR3: TGTGCCAGCAGCTTAGAAGGGTTTACCCAGTACTTC.

This chain joins TRBV4-3 and TRBJ1-2; 7 bases line up with TRBD1. Trimming cost V 1 base and J 8 bases; bases outside gene matches: 7. Per germline, CDR1 LGHNA and CDR2 YSLEER. The CDR3 totals 14 residues. CDR3 bases: TGCGCCAGCAGCCAAGCTGCGACAGGGTTCGGCTACACCTTC. This sequence encodes CASSQAATGFGYTF.